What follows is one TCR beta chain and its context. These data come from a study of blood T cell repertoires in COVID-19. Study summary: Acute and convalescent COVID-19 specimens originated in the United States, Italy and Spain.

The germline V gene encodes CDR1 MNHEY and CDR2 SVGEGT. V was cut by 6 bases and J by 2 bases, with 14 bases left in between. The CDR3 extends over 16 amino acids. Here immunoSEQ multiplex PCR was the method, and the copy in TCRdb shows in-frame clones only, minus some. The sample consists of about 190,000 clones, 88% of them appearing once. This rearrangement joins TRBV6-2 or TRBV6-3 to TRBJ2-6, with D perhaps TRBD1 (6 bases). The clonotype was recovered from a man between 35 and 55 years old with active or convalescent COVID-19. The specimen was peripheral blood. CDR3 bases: TGTGCCAGCAGCTATCAAACAGGGACTGGGGCCAACGTCCTGACTTTC. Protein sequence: CASSYQTGTGANVLTF.